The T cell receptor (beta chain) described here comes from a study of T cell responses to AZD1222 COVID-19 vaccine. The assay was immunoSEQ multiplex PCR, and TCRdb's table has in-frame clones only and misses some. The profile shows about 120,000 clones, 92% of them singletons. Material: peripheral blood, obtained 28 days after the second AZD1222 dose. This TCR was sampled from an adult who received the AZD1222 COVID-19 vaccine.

CDR3 residues: CASSSGQGTYGYTF. DNA for the CDR3: TGTGCCAGCAGCTCCGGACAGGGTACCTATGGCTACACCTTC. The chain is built from TRBV7-2 and TRBJ1-2, with 8 nucleotides matching TRBD1. V dropped 4 bases and J dropped 4; count of bases not matched to a gene: 5. The CDR3 runs 14 residues. Looked up from germline, CDR1 is SGHTA and CDR2 is FQGNSA.